The 8 T cell receptor beta chains given below trace back to one sample, sequenced in a study of blood T cells in healthy people across ages. A second about 7 to 11 cycle PCR used barcoded and J-beta primers. TCRdb recomputed calls from the 5' RACE reads with MiXCR, one row per CDR3 protein. This sample has over 1,200,000 distinct CDR3 sequences, with 55% to 75% found just once. Sequencing was performed on blood. Receptors originate from a man aged 18 to 30 in good health.

This chain joins TRBV14 and TRBJ2-1; TRBD2 aligns across 15 bases. The CDR3 has 18 residues. Looked up from germline, CDR1 is SGHDN and CDR2 is FVKESK. V lost 4 bases to trimming and J lost 7 bases; unmatched junction nucleotides: 11. This CDR3 is CASSPKPPGLAGGNEQFF. The CDR3 DNA reads TGTGCCAGCAGCCCAAAGCCTCCGGGACTAGCGGGAGGTAATGAGCAGTTCTTC.

The V and J genes are TRBV4-1 and TRBJ2-1; D possibly uses TRBD1 or TRBD2 (5 bases each). Per germline, CDR1 MGHRA and CDR2 YSYEKL. Trimming left V 1 base short and J 10 bases short, with 23 bases between. The CDR3 is 17 amino acids. CDR3 residues: CASSQGRGGISGDEQFF. DNA for the CDR3: TGCGCCAGCAGCCAAGGAAGGGGCGGAATATCCGGGGACGAGCAGTTCTTC.

The V call is TRBV20-1, the J call TRBJ2-3, with D possibly being TRBD2 (6 bases). The germline CDR1 and CDR2 sequences are DFQATT and SNEGSKA (reference sequence). Trimming stripped 6 bases from V and 5 bases from J, with 12 bases between. The CDR3 loop spans 12 amino acids. CDR3: CSALVGGDTQYF. The DNA of the CDR3 is TGCAGTGCGCTAGTGGGAGGAGATACGCAGTATTTT.

This chain uses TRBV10-3 with TRBJ2-2; either TRBD1 or TRBD2 may supply D (5 bases each). CDR3 length equals 13 residues. Germline V lookup: CDR1 ENHRY, CDR2 SYGVKD. V dropped 11 bases and J dropped 5 bases, with 15 bases sitting between them. CDR3 DNA: TGTGCCCTCCGGGACGGAACTACCGGGGAGCTGTTTTTT. This codes for CALRDGTTGELFF.

The chain is built from TRBV5-1 and TRBJ2-3, with D tentatively TRBD1 (6 bases). CDR3 length: 15 residues. From germline, CDR1 is SGHRS and CDR2 YFSETQ. V gave up 4 bases and J gave up 0 bases, with 12 bases separating them. The CDR3, as DNA: TGCGCCAGCAGCGACCGACAGGAGAGCACAGATACGCAGTATTTT. Protein product: CASSDRQESTDTQYF.

The chain recombines TRBV4-1 with TRBJ2-5, with TRBD2 identical over 9 bases. The closer fit of TRBJ2-7 to the DNA end suggests the J call may be wrong. The CDR3 extends over 14 amino acids. From germline, CDR1 is MGHRA and CDR2 YSYEKL. The CDR3 region is CASSQRGGAYEQYF. As DNA, the CDR3 is TGCGCCAGCAGCCAACGCGGGGGGGCCTACGAGCAGTACTTC.

This sequence joins TRBV14 and TRBJ2-7; D remains ambiguous. The germline V and J ends were trimmed by 2 bases and 6 bases, with 8 bases remaining between them. CDR1 is SGHDN and CDR2 is FVKESK in the germline V gene. The CDR3 is 12 amino acids. As DNA, the CDR3 is TGTGCCAGCAGCCAATACGTGGGCGAGCAGTACTTC. Amino acid sequence: CASSQYVGEQYF.

The count of this clonotype is one. The J gene is TRBJ2-7, the V gene TRBV11-2, with unresolved D. V shed 5 bases and J shed 6 bases, with 8 bases lying between them. This CDR3 is 11 amino acids long. Germline CDR1 SGHAT, CDR2 FQNNGV. The CDR3 spells CASSRKVEQYF. CDR3 nucleotide sequence: TGTGCCAGCAGCCGCAAAGTCGAGCAGTACTTC.